This T cell receptor (beta chain) was sequenced in a study of CD8+ T cells in alopecia areata. Background on the study: Tofacitinib was taken orally by treated patients, and the dose was 5 to 10 mg twice daily. Treatment ran 6 to 18 months, with 6 months of follow-up afterward.

In each case, RNA was isolated and then reverse transcribed into cDNA as the sequencing template. Clones were sequenced by immunoSEQ multiplex PCR, and TCRdb holds only the in-frame ones, with some missing. The repertoire holds some 170,000 clones, less than 75% seen once, with roughly 11% in the top ten. Researchers gathered lesional scalp punch biopsies and peripheral blood from patients with alopecia areata. Sorted out of PBMCs were CD4+ T cells and CD8+ T cells. The V and J ends lost 4 bases and 4 bases respectively, with 11 bases between them. The CDR3 length is 14 residues. Germline CDR1 is GTSNPN and CDR2 is SVGIG (reference sequence).

The sequence was collected from a human donor with alopecia areata. The chain carries TRBV30 and TRBJ2-6; the D gene is possibly TRBD1 (5 bases). Specimen: CD8+ T cells sorted from blood, collected at week 0. For the CDR3, the DNA is TGTGCCTGGACGCTTGGGGCAGGGGCCAACGTCCTGACTTTC. This gives the protein CAWTLGAGANVLTF.